These 8 T cell receptor beta chains originate from one sample sequenced in a study of cytomegalovirus exposure and HLA in healthy donors. The PCR had 60 Vbeta and 13 Jbeta primers. Generated by immunoSEQ multiplex PCR, the TCRdb table keeps only in-frame clones and is missing some. The sample shows more than 95,000 clones, roughly a tenth of them seen only once. The specimen sequenced was PBMCs. These receptor sequences come from a man aged 40-49 years in good health and CMV-seropositive.

The chain recombines TRBV6-6 with TRBJ2-5; 10 nucleotides align to TRBD2. The junction had 10 bases not matched to a gene; V was cut back by 5 bases and J by 4 bases. This CDR3 is 16 amino acids long. Germline values: CDR1 MNHNY, CDR2 SVGAGI (reference sequence). DNA for the CDR3: TGTGCCAGCAGTATCAGCAGCGGGAGGGAAGGAGAGACCCAGTACTTC. It codes for CASSISSGREGETQYF.

This chain links TRBV4-2 with TRBJ2-7; D perhaps matches TRBD1 (6 bases). Germline CDR1 LGHNA, CDR2 YNFKEQ. CDR3 length: 14 amino acids. V lost 2 bases to trimming and J lost 4 bases, with 12 bases between them. The CDR3 coding sequence is TGTGCCAGCAGCCAACAGACAGGTCCATACGAGCAGTACTTC. Translated, it gives CASSQQTGPYEQYF.

This chain uses TRBV5-1 with TRBJ2-5, with 10 bases fitting TRBD1. From germline, CDR1 is SGHRS and CDR2 YFSETQ. CDR3 size: 16 residues. V gave up 4 bases and J gave up 5 bases; unmatched junction bases: 11. CDR3 DNA sequence: TGCGCCAGCAGCCTAGAAGGACAGGGGGGTGTTGAGACCCAGTACTTC. Its protein product is CASSLEGQGGVETQYF. Supplemented by reference TRBV5-1 and TRBJ2-5, the full variable domain reads KAGVTQTPRYLIKTRGQQVTLSCSPISGHRSVSWYQQTPGQGLQFLFEYFSETQRNKGNFPGRFSGRQFSNSRSEMNVSTLELGDSALYLCASSLEGQGGVETQYFGPGTRLLVL.

This clone was found a few times. J is TRBJ2-2 and V is TRBV27, with TRBD1 identical over 8 bases. This CDR3 contains 15 residues. Germline loops: CDR1 MNHEY, CDR2 SMNVEV (reference sequence). Trimming cost V 8 bases and J 0 bases; bases outside gene matches: 5. The CDR3 spells CASGIQGANTGELFF. Written as DNA, the CDR3 is TGTGCCAGCGGCATACAGGGGGCGAACACCGGGGAGCTGTTTTTT.

This clone appeared a few times. The chain combines TRBV6-1 with TRBJ2-1, with 7 bases fitting TRBD2. The CDR3 extends over 17 amino acids. J gave up 7 bases and V 0 bases, and 12 bases lay outside the gene matches. The germline gives CDR1 MNHNS, CDR2 SASEGT. CDR3 sequence: CASSEALLSSGRNEQFF. The CDR3 DNA reads TGTGCCAGCAGTGAAGCGCTTCTGTCTAGCGGACGGAATGAGCAGTTCTTC.

This clone has more than one count but fewer than ten. A junction end diverges from the germline sequence, so it may reflect a read error. The chain has TRBV11-3 and TRBJ1-1; D is unclear. Germline V gene data show CDR1 as SGHNT and CDR2 as YENEEA. The length of the CDR3 is 14 residues. CDR3 residues: CASSFEGMNPEAFF. The CDR3 bases are TGTGCCAGCAGCTTTGAGGGTATGAACCCTGAAGCTTTCTTT.

The chain carries TRBV12-2 and TRBJ1-6; whether TRBD1, the table's D call, matches the DNA was not checked. TRBV12-2 is designated a pseudogene. The CDR3 is 18 amino acids. CDR3 DNA: TGTGCAAGTCGCTTAGAGAGGGGGTGGGGCGGGCATAATTCACCCCTCCACTTT. Amino acid sequence: CASRLERGWGGHNSPLHF.

This clone occurred a few times. V gene TRBV11-2 combines with J gene TRBJ2-5, with 11 bases lining up with TRBD2. Losses at the gene ends were 5 bases for V and 4 bases for J; bases not matched to a gene: 6. Germline CDR1 reads SGHAT; CDR2 reads FQNNGV. The CDR3 loop spans 15 amino acids. In nucleotides, the CDR3 is TGTGCCAGCAGCGACCCGACTAGCGGGACAGAGACCCAGTACTTC. Protein: CASSDPTSGTETQYF.